A selection of T cell receptor beta chains follows, all from one sample in a study of blood T cell repertoires in COVID-19. The assay was immunoSEQ multiplex PCR, and TCRdb's table has in-frame clones only and misses some. The data hold 78,000 or so clones, with over 75% observed a single time. The sequenced sample was peripheral blood. Receptor source: a man aged 80 or over with acute or convalescent COVID-19. CDR3s include the opening cysteine and the closing phenylalanine or tryptophan. The D gene is left open where the match is weak. Some rows mark clone size as missing; the rest say once, few, many or name a class of expanded clone.

j_call,clone_size,d_call,v_call,cdr3_nt,cdr3_aa
TRBJ1-1,.,.,TRBV18,TGTGCCAGCTCACCAGGAGGGAACTTGAACACTGAAGCTTTCTTT,CASSPGGNLNTEAFF
TRBJ2-2,.,TRBD2,TRBV4-2,TGTGCCAGCAGCCAAGGTGTGGGAGCGGGGCAGAACACCGGGGAGCTGTTTTTT,CASSQGVGAGQNTGELFF
TRBJ1-1,.,.,TRBV13,TGTGCCAGCAGCTCCCCATTGAACACTGAAGCTTTCTTT,CASSSPLNTEAFF
TRBJ1-5,once,TRBD1,TRBV5-5,TGTGCCAGCAGCTTAGGGACAGGGGTCGGTCAGCCCCAGCATTTT,CASSLGTGVGQPQHF
TRBJ1-1,.,.,TRBV5-4,TGTGCCAGCAGCCCCGGCGGGGCGAACACTGAAGCTTTCTTT,CASSPGGANTEAFF
TRBJ2-3,.,TRBD2,TRBV6-6,TGTGCCAGCACCCTCGGGGGGACGGCAGATACGCAGTATTTT,CASTLGGTADTQYF
TRBJ2-5,once,TRBD2,TRBV7-2,TGTGCCAGCAGCTTAGGAGGGACTAGAATAGAGACCCAGTACTTC,CASSLGGTRIETQYF
TRBJ2-6,.,.,TRBV10-2,TGCGCCAGCAGTGATTCGGGGGACGTCCTGACTTTC,CASSDSGDVLTF
TRBJ2-3,.,.,TRBV9,TGTGCCAGCACGGCAGGGGACACAGATACGCAGTATTTT,CASTAGDTDTQYF
TRBJ2-3,.,.,TRBV2,TGTGCCAGCAGTGAACTGAGAACTAGCACAGATACGCAGTATTTT,CASSELRTSTDTQYF
TRBJ2-7,.,TRBD1,TRBV11-3,TGTGCCAGCAGCTTAGGTGGGACAGGCTGGTACGAGCAGTACTTC,CASSLGGTGWYEQYF
TRBJ1-1,.,.,TRBV5-5,TGTGCCAGCAGCTTGAGAGTGTCCAAGACTGAAGCTTTCTTT,CASSLRVSKTEAFF
TRBJ2-5,.,TRBD2,TRBV4-1,TGCGCCAGCAGCCAGGGGCGGGGGGGCCAAGAGACCCAGTACTTC,CASSQGRGGQETQYF
TRBJ2-2,.,TRBD1,TRBV5-1,TGCGCCAGCAAAGGGACAGGTAACACCGGGGAGCTGTTTTTT,CASKGTGNTGELFF
TRBJ1-1,few,TRBD1,TRBV18,TGTGCCAGCTCACAGGGACAGGGTGGCACTGAAGCTTTCTTT,CASSQGQGGTEAFF
TRBJ1-4,.,.,TRBV11-2,TGTGCCAGCAGCTTAGCGGGAACTAATGAAAAACTGTTTTTT,CASSLAGTNEKLFF
TRBJ2-7,.,.,TRBV6-6,TGTGCCAGCAGGGCCACCTACGAGCAGTACTTC,CASRATYEQYF